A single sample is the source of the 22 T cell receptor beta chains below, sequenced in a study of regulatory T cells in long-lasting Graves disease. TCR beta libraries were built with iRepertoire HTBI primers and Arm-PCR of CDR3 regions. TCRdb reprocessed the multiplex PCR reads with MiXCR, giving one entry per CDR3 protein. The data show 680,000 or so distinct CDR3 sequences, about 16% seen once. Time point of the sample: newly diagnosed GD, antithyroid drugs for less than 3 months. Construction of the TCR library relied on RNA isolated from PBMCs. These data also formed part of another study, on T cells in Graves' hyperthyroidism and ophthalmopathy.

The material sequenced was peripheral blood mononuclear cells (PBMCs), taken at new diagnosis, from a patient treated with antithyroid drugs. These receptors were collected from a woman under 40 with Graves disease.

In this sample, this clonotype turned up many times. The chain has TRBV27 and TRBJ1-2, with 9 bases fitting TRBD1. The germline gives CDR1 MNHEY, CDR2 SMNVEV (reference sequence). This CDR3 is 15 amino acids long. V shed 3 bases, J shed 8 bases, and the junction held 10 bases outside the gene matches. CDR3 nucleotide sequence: TGTGCCAGCAGTTTGAAACAGGGGGCGTCGGGAGGCTACACCTTC. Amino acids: CASSLKQGASGGYTF.

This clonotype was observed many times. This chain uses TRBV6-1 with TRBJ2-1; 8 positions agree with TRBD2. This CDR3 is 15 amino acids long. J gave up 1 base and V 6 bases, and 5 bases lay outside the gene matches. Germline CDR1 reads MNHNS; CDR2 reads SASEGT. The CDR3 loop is CASSRGTSSYNEQFF. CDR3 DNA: TGTGCCAGCAGCCGGGGGACTAGTTCCTACAATGAGCAGTTCTTC.

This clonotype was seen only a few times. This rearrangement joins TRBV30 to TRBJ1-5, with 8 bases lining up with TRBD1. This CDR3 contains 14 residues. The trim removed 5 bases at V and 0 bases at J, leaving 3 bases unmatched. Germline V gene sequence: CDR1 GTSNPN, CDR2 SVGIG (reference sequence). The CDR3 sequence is CAWGTGDSNQPQHF. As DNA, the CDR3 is TGTGCCTGGGGGACAGGCGATAGCAATCAGCCCCAGCATTTT.

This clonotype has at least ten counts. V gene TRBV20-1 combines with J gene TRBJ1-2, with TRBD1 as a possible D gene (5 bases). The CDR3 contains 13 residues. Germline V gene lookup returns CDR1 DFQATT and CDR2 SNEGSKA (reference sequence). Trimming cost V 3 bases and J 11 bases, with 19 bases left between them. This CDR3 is CSASTGLFIGYTF. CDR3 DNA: TGCAGTGCTAGTACGGGACTCTTCATCGGGTACACCTTC.

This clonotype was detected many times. The CDR3 coding sequence is TGTGCCATCAGTGGGCCGACAGGTGCCGGCTACACCTTC. It is translated as CAISGPTGAGYTF. The chain has TRBV10-3 and TRBJ1-2, with a weak D call TRBD1 (6 bases). V lost 4 bases, J lost 8 bases, and 14 bases lay in between. Germline lookup yields CDR1 ENHRY and CDR2 SYGVKD. This CDR3 has 13 amino acids.

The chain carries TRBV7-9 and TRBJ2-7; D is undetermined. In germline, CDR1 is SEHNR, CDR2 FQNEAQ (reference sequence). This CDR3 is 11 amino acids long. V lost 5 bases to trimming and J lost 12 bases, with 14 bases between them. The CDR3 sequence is CASSRGGSRYF. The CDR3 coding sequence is TGTGCCAGCAGCCGAGGCGGCTCCCGGTACTTC.

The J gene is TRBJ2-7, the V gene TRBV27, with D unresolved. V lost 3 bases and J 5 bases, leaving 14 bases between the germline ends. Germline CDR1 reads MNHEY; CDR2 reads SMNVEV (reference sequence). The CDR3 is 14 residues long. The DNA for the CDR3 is TGTGCCAGCAGTTTGATTCCCGCCTACCACGAGCAGTACTTC. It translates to CASSLIPAYHEQYF.

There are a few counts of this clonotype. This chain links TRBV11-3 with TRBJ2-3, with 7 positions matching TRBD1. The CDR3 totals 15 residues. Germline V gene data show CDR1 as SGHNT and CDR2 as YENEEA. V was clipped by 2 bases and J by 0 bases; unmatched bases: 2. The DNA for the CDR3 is TGTGCCAGCAGCTTACAGGGGGTTAGCACAGATACGCAGTATTTT. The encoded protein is CASSLQGVSTDTQYF.

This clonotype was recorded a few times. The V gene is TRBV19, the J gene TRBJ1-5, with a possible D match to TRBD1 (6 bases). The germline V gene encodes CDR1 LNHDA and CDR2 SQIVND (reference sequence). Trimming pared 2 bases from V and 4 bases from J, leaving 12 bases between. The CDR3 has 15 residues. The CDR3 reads CASSIMGGRNQPQHF. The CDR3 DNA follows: TGTGCCAGTAGTATAATGGGGGGGCGGAATCAGCCCCAGCATTTT.

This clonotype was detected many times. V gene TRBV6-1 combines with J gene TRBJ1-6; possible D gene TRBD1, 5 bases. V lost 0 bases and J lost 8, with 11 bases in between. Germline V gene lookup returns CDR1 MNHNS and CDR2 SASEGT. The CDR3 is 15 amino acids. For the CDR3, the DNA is TGTGCCAGCAGTGAAGCAGGCGGGGCGTATTCACCCCTCCACTTT. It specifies CASSEAGGAYSPLHF.

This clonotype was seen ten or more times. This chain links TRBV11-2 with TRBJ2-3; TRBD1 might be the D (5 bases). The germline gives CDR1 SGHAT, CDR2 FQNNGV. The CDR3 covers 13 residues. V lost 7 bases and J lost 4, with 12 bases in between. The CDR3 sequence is CASNRQTADTQYF. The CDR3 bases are TGTGCCAGCAACCGACAGACGGCAGATACGCAGTATTTT.

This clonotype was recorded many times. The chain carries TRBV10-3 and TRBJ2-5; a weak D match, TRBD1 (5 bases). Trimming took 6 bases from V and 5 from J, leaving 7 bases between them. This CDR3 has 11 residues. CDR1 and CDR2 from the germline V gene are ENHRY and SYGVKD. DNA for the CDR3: TGTGCCATCAGGGGGCGGGAGACCCAGTACTTC. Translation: CAIRGRETQYF.

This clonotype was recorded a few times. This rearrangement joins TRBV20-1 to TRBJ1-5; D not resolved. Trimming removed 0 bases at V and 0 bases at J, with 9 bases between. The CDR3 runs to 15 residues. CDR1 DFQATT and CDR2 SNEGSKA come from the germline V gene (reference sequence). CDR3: CSARDLGPSNQPQHF. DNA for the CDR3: TGCAGTGCTAGAGATCTCGGACCTAGCAATCAGCCCCAGCATTTT.

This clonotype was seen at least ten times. As DNA, the CDR3 is TGTGCCAGCAGACCTTGGACTAGCGGGGGGAATGAGCAGTTCTTC. This codes for CASRPWTSGGNEQFF. The V gene is TRBV28, the J gene TRBJ2-1; 14 bases are a match to TRBD2. This CDR3 is 15 amino acids long. The J segment lost 7 bases and the V segment lost 6 bases, leaving 5 bases of the junction unmatched. Looked up from germline, CDR1 is MDHEN and CDR2 is SYDVKM.

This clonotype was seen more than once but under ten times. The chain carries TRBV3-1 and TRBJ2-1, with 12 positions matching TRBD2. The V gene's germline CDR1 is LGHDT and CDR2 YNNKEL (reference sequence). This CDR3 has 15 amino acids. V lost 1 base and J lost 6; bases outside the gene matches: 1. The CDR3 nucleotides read TGTGCCAGCAGCCAAGGGACTAGCGGGATCAATGAGCAGTTCTTC. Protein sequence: CASSQGTSGINEQFF.

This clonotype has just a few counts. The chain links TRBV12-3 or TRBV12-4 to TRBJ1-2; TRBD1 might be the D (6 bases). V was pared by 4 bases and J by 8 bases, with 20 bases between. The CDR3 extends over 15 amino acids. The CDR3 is CASSSLRTGQGGYTF. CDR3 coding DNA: TGTGCCAGCAGTTCTTTACGTACAGGGCAGGGCGGCTACACCTTC.

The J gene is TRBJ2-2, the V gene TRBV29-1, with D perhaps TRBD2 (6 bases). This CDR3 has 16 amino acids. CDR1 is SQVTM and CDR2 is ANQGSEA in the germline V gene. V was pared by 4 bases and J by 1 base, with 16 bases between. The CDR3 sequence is CSVALATHKNTGELFF. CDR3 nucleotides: TGCAGCGTTGCCCTAGCGACCCACAAGAACACCGGGGAGCTGTTTTTT.

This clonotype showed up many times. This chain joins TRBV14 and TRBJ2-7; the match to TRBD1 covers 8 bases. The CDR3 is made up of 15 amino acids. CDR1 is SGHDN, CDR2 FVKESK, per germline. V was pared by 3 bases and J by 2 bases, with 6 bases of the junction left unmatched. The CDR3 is CASSHASDRAYEQYF. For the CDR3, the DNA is TGTGCCAGCAGCCATGCCTCGGACAGGGCCTACGAGCAGTACTTC.

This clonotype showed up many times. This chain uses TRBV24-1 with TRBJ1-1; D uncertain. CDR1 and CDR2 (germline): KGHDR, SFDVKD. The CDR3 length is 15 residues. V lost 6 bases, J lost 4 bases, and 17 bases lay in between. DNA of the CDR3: TGTGCCACCAGTCCAAATTTCGGAAAAGGCACTGAAGCTTTCTTT. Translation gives CATSPNFGKGTEAFF.

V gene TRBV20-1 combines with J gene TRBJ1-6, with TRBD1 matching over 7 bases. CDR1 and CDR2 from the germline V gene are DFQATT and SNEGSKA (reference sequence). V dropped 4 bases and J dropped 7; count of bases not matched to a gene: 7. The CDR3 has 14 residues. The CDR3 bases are TGCAGTGCTATGAATCCGGGACAGAATTCACCCCTCCACTTT. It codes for CSAMNPGQNSPLHF.

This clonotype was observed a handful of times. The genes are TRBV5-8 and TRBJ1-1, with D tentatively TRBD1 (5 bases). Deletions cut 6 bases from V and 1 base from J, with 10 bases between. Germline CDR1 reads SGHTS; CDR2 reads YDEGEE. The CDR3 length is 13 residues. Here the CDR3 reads CASKNRSNTEAFF. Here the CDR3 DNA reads TGTGCCAGCAAAAACAGGTCGAACACTGAAGCTTTCTTT.

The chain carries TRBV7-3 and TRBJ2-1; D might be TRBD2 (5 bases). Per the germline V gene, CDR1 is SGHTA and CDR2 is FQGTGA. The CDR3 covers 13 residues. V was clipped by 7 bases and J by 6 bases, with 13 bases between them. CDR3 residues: CASKMAGGNEQFF. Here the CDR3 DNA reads TGTGCCAGCAAAATGGCAGGAGGCAATGAGCAGTTCTTC.